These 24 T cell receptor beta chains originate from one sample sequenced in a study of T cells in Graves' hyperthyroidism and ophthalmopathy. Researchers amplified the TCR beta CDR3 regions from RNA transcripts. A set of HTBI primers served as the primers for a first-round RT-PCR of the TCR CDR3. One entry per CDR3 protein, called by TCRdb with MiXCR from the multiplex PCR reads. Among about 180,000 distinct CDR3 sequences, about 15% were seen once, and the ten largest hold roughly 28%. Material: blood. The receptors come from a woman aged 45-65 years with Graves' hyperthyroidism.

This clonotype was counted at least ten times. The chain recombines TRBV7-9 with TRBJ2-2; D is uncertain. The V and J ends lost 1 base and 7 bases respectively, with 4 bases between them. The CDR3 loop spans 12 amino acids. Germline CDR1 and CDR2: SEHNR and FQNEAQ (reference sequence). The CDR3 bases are TGTGCCAGCAGCTTAGAGAGCGGGGAGCTGTTTTTT. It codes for CASSLESGELFF.

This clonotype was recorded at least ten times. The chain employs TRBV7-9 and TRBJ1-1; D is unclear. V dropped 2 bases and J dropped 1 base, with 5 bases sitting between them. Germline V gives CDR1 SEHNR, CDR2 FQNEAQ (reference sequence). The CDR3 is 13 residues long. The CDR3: CASSLNQNTEAFF. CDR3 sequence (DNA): TGTGCCAGCAGCTTAAACCAGAACACTGAAGCTTTCTTT.

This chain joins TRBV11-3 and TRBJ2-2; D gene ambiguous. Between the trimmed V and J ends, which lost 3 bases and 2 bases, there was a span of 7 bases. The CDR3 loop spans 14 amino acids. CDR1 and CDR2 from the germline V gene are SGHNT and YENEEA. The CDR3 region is CASSLTLNTGELFF. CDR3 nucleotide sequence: TGTGCCAGCAGCTTGACACTTAACACCGGGGAGCTGTTTTTT.

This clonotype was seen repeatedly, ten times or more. The CDR3 DNA reads TGTGCCAGCGTAAAGAACAGGGTTGGGGCCAACGTCCTGACTTTC. Translated, it gives CASVKNRVGANVLTF. This chain connects TRBV6-2 or TRBV6-3 to TRBJ2-6; the D gene is possibly TRBD1 (6 bases). CDR3 length: 15 residues. The germline V and J ends were trimmed by 8 bases and 3 bases, with 14 bases remaining between them. CDR1 is MNHEY, CDR2 SVGEGT, per germline.

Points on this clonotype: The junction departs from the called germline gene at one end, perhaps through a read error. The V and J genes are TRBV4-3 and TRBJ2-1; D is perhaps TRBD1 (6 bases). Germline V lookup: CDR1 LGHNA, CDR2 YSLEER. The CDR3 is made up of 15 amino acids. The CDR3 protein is CASSKQGASNNEQFF. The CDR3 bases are TGCGCCAGCAGCAAACAGGGCGCCTCCAACAATGAGCAGTTCTTC.

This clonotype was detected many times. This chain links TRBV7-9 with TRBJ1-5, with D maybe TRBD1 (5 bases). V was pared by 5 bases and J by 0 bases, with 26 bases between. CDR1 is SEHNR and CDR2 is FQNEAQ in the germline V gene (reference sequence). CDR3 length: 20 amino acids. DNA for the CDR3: TGTGCCAGCAGCCAGGGACCGCGGGGGGATTGCAATAATAGCAATCAGCCCCAGCATTTT. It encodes CASSQGPRGDCNNSNQPQHF.

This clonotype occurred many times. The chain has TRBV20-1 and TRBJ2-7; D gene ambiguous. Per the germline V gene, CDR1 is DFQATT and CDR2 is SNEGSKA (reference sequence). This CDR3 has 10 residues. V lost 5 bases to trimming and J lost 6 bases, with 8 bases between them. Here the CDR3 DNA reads TGCAGTGCTGCTGAAGGCGAGCAGTACTTC. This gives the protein CSAAEGEQYF.

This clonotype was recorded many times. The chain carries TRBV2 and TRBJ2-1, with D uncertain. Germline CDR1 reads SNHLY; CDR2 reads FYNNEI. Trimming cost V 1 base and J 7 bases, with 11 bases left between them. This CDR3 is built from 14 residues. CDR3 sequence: CASSEGSSPNEQFF. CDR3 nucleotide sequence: TGTGCCAGCAGTGAAGGTTCGTCGCCGAATGAGCAGTTCTTC.

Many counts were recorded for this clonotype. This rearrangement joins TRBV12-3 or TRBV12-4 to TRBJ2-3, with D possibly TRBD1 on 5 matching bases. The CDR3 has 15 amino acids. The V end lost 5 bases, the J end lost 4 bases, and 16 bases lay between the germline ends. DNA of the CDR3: TGTGCCAGCAGTCTCCGACAGTCACTGGCAGATACGCAGTATTTT. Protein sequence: CASSLRQSLADTQYF.

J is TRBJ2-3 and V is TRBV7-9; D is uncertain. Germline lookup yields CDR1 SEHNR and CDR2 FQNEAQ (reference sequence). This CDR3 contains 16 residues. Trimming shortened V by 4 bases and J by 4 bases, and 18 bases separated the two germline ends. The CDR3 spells CASSYRQTPPPDTQYF. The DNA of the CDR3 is TGTGCCAGCAGCTACAGACAAACCCCACCACCAGATACGCAGTATTTT.

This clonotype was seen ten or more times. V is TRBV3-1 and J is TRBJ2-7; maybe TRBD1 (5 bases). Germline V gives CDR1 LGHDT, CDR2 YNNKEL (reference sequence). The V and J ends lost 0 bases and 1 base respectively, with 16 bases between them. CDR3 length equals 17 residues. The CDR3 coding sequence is TGTGCCAGCAGCCAAGAAGACCTTACACAGGTTTCCTACGAGCAGTACTTC. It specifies CASSQEDLTQVSYEQYF.

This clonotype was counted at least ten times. The DNA for the CDR3 is TGTGCCAGCTCACCCAGGGGAGACTACGAGCAGTACTTC. Translation gives CASSPRGDYEQYF. The V call is TRBV18, the J call TRBJ2-7; D is perhaps TRBD1 (6 bases). CDR1 is KGHSH, CDR2 LQKENI, per germline. V was pared by 3 bases and J by 3 bases, with 9 bases between. There are 13 residues in the CDR3.

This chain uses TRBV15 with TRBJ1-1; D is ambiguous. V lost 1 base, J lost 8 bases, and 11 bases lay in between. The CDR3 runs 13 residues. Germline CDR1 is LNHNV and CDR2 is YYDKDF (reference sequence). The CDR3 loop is CATSRVMEEEAFF. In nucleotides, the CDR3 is TGTGCCACCAGCAGAGTGATGGAAGAGGAAGCTTTCTTT.

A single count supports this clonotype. CDR3 DNA sequence: TGTGCCAGCAGCCCAGGAGGACACTCTGGAAACACCATATATTTT. It is translated as CASSPGGHSGNTIYF. V usage is TRBV7-2 and J usage is TRBJ1-3, with D possibly TRBD1 on 5 matching bases. CDR1 is SGHTA, CDR2 FQGNSA, per germline. The CDR3 covers 15 residues. V was cut by 5 bases and J by 0 bases, with 11 bases left in between.

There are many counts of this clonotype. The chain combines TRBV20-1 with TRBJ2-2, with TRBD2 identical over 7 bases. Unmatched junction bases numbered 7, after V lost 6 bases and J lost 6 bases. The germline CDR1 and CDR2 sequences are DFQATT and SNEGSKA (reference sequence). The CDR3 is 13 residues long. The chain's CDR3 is CSASRGEAGELFF. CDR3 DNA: TGCAGTGCCTCTCGGGGGGAGGCCGGGGAGCTGTTTTTT.

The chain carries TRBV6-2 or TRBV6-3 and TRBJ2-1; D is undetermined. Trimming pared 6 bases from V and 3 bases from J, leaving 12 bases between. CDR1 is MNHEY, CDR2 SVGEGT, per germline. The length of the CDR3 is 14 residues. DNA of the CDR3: TGTGCCAGCAGGGGCGCGTCCCTCTACAATGAGCAGTTCTTC. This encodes CASRGASLYNEQFF.

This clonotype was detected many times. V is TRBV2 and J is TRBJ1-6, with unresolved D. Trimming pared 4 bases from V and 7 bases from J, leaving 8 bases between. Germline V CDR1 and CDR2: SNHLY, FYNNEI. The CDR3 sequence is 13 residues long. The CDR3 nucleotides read TGTGCCAGCAGTGGGCAGCCCAATTCACCCCTCCACTTT. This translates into CASSGQPNSPLHF. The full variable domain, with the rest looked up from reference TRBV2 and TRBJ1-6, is EPEVTQTPSHQVTQMGQEVILRCVPISNHLYFYWYRQILGQKVEFLVSFYNNEISEKSEIFDDQFSVERPDGSNFTLKIRSTKLEDSAMYFCASSGQPNSPLHFGNGTRLTVT.

CDR3 protein: CSSARGDTQYF. CDR3 nucleotides: TGCAGTTCGGCAAGGGGAGATACGCAGTATTTT. The chain combines TRBV20-1 with TRBJ2-3; maybe TRBD1 (5 bases). V lost 8 bases and J 5 bases, leaving 11 bases between the germline ends. The germline CDR1 and CDR2 sequences are DFQATT and SNEGSKA (reference sequence). The CDR3 is made up of 11 amino acids.

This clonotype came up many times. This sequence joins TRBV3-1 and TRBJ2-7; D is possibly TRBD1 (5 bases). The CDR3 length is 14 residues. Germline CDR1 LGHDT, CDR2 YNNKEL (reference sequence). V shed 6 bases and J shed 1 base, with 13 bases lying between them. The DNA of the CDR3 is TGTGCCAGCAGTTCCTGGACAAATTCCTACGAGCAGTACTTC. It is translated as CASSSWTNSYEQYF.

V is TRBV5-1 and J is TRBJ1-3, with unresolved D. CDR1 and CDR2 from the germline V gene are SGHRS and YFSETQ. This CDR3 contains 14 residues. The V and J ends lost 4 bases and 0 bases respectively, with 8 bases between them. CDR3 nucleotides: TGCGCCAGCAGCCCCCAGCACTCTGGAAACACCATATATTTT. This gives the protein CASSPQHSGNTIYF.

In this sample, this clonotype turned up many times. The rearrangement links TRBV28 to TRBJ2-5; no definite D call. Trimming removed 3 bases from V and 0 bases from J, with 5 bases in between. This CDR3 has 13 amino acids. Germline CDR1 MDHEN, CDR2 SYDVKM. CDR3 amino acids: CASSFYNQETQYF. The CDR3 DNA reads TGTGCCAGCAGTTTCTATAACCAAGAGACCCAGTACTTC.

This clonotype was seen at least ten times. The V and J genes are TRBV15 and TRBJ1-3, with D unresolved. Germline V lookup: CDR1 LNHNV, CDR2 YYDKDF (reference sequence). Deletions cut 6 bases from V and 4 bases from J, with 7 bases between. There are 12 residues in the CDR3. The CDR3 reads CATRSSGNTIYF. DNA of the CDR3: TGTGCCACCAGGTCATCCGGAAACACCATATATTTT.

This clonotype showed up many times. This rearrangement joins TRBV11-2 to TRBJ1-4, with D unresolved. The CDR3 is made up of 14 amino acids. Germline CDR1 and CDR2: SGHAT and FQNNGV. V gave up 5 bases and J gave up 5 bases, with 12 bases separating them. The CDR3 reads CASSPWTENEKLFF. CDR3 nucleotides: TGTGCCAGCAGCCCTTGGACCGAGAATGAAAAACTGTTTTTT.

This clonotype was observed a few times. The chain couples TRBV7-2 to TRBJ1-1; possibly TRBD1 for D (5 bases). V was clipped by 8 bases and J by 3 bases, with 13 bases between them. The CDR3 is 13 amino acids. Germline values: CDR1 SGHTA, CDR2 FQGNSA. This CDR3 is CASGRMGDTEAFF. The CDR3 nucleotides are TGTGCCAGCGGGCGGATGGGGGACACTGAAGCTTTCTTT.